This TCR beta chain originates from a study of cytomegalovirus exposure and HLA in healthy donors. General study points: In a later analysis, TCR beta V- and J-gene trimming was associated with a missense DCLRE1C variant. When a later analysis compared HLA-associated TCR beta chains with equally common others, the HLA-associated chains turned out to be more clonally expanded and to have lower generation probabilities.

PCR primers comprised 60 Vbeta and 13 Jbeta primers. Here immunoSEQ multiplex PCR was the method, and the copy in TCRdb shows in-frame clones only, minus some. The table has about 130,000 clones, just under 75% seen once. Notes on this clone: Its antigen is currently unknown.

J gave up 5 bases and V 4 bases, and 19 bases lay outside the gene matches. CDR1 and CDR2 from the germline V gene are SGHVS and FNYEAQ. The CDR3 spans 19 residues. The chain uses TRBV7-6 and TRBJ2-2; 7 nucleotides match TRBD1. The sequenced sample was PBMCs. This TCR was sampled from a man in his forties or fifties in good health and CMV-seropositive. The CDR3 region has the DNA TGTGCCAGCAGCTCCTTCGGTTTCGGGGCTCCAGGGGGTACCGGGGAGCTGTTTTTT. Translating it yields CASSSFGFGAPGGTGELFF. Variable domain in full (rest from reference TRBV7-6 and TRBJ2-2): GAGVSQSPRYKVTKRGQDVALRCDPISGHVSLYWYRQALGQGPEFLTYFNYEAQQDKSGLPNDRFSAERPEGSISTLTIQRTEQRDSAMYRCASSSFGFGAPGGTGELFFGEGSRLTVL.